Many counts were recorded for the clone carrying this T cell receptor beta chain. The data derive from a study of T cells after posttransplantation cyclophosphamide. The table came from immunoSEQ multiplex PCR; TCRdb's copy has only in-frame clones and leaves some out. Listed here are tens of thousands of clones without any singletons, the top ten holding 6.6%. Looked up from germline, CDR1 is SGHRS and CDR2 is YFSETQ. Trimming took off 5 bases at V and 4 bases at J, with 9 bases between the two ends. This CDR3 contains 12 residues. The sequence derives from a woman in her fifties or sixties in good health, CMV-negative, and a related stem cell transplant donor. The sample was PBMCs. This chain uses TRBV5-1 with TRBJ1-2, with D uncertain. CDR3: CASREGTYGYTF. CDR3 bases: TGCGCCAGCAGGGAGGGTACCTATGGCTACACCTTC.